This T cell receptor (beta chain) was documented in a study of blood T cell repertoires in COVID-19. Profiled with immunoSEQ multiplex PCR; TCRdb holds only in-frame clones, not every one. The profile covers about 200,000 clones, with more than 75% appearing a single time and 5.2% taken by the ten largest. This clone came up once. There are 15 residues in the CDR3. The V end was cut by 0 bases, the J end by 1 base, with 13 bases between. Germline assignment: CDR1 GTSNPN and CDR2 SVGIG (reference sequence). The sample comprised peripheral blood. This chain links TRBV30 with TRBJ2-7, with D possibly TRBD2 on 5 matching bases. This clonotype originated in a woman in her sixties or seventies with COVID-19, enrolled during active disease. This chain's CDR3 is CAWSVKGLPSYEQYF. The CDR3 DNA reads TGTGCCTGGAGTGTAAAAGGACTTCCTTCCTACGAGCAGTACTTC. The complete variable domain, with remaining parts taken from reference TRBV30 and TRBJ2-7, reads SQTIHQWPATLVQPVGSPLSLECTVEGTSNPNLYWYRQAAGRGLQLLFYSVGIGQISSEVPQNLSASRPQDRQFILSSKKLLLSDSGFYLCAWSVKGLPSYEQYFGPGTRLTVT.